Listed below are T cell receptor beta chains from one sample, sequenced in a study of identifying expanded T cells in peripheral blood. TCRdb keeps only in-frame clones here, not all; method: immunoSEQ multiplex PCR. The sample lists 130,000 or so clones, around 84% occurring once. The sample was blood. All receptors derive from a person between 18 and 75 years old in good health. The CDR3 runs from the conserved cysteine through the conserved F or W. A D gene is named only where the DNA matches it firmly. Only some rows state a clone size, as once, few, many or a class for expanded clones.

>.|TRBJ1-5|.|14|TRBV13
TGTGCCAGCAGCTTAGGGGGAGCAAATCAGCCCCAGCATTTT
CASSLGGANQPQHF
>.|TRBJ2-3|.|14|TRBV5-1
TGCGCAGTTCGGCGCGGACTAAGCACAGATACGCAGTATTTT
CAVRRGLSTDTQYF
>.|TRBJ1-2|.|14|TRBV25-1
TGTGCCAGCAGTGAGCGGGGGCCTAACTATGGCTACACCTTC
CASSERGPNYGYTF
>.|TRBJ1-2|.|13|TRBV5-6
TGTGCCAGCAGTTGGGGACCGGCGGATGGCTACACCTTC
CASSWGPADGYTF
>.|TRBJ1-2|.|19|TRBV11-2
TGTGCCAGCAGCCCCCGACCCCCGACAAGGGAGGTAGCGGACTATGGCTACACCTTC
CASSPRPPTREVADYGYTF
>.|TRBJ1-4|.|12|TRBV6-6
TGTGCCACCACGCAAATTGGTGAAAAACTGTTTTTT
CATTQIGEKLFF
>.|TRBJ2-3|.|17|TRBV19
TGTGCCAGTAGTATAGTGGGGGAATCCCCCCACACAGATACGCAGTATTTT
CASSIVGESPHTDTQYF
>TRBD1|TRBJ1-1|.|15|TRBV7-8
TGTGCCAGCAGCCAGATACAGGGGAGAGGCGCTGAAGCTTTCTTT
CASSQIQGRGAEAFF
>TRBD1|TRBJ1-5|.|13|TRBV6-5
TGTGCCACGTCAGGGGGCGCGAATCAGCCCCAGCATTTT
CATSGGANQPQHF
>.|TRBJ1-2|few|13|TRBV6-5
TGTGCCAGCAGACCCGACAGAAACTATGGCTACACCTTC
CASRPDRNYGYTF